Below are 19 T cell receptor beta chains sequenced from a single sample in a study of spatial heterogeneity in lung cancer. Time point defined: sample taken at primary tumor resection. TCRdb reanalysed the 5' RACE reads using MiXCR and keeps one entry per CDR3 protein. The sample lists around 15,000 distinct CDR3 sequences; roughly 7.1% were seen once. No cognate antigen is known for these TCRs. Broader study findings: In tumors, expanded intratumoral alpha and beta TCR counts tracked mutation counts.

Sequenced here: lung tumor tissue, sampled at surgery. The receptors originated from a female donor with early-stage non-small cell lung cancer.

In its sample, this clonotype was seen many times. Since the library was made to target alpha chains, this beta chain is a stray read and its abundance is not meaningful. The chain has TRBV5-1 and TRBJ1-5; the match to TRBD1 covers 7 bases. The CDR3 spans 17 residues. J gave up 2 bases and V 9 bases, and 17 bases lay outside the gene matches. CDR1 and CDR2 from the germline V gene are SGHRS and YFSETQ. The CDR3: CATQKKPTGAGNQPQHF. CDR3 sequence (DNA): TGCGCCACCCAAAAAAAACCCACAGGGGCCGGCAATCAGCCCCAGCATTTT.

About this clonotype itself: At one boundary the junction diverges from the germline segment, which might be a read error. Because this beta chain is a stray read in a library intended to capture alpha chains, its abundance should not be given much weight. This chain uses TRBV19 with TRBJ2-7; the D gene is possibly TRBD1 (5 bases). Germline V CDR1 and CDR2: LNHDA, SQIVND (reference sequence). The CDR3 loop spans 12 amino acids. For the CDR3, the DNA is TGTACCAGTAGTAAGGGGTCCTACGAGCAGTACTTC. Amino acid sequence: CTSSKGSYEQYF.

This clonotype was recorded many times. The size of this beta chain means little, since it is a stray read in a library made for alpha chains. The chain couples TRBV23-1 to TRBJ2-6; D remains unclear. TRBV23-1 is an ORF for which the function is uncertain. The CDR3 runs to 16 residues. Trimming removed 6 bases at V and 4 bases at J, with 16 bases between. The CDR3 is CASSPPGSDGANVLTF. The CDR3 DNA sequence: TGCGCCAGCAGCCCACCCGGGTCTGACGGGGCCAACGTCCTGACTTTC.

Points on this clonotype: The size of this beta chain means little, since it is a stray read in a library made for alpha chains. CDR3 DNA sequence: TGCAGCGTTGAGGAGGGAGGGGTCTACAATGAGCAGTTCTTC. Its translation is CSVEEGGVYNEQFF. J is TRBJ2-1 and V is TRBV29-1; 7 nucleotides match TRBD2. The CDR3 has 14 amino acids. After removal of 3 bases from V and 3 bases from J, the junction contained 5 bases not matched to a gene. Germline V gives CDR1 SQVTM, CDR2 ANQGSEA.

This clonotype was counted at least ten times. The library was designed around alpha chains, so this beta chain is a stray read whose abundance carries little weight. The CDR3 sequence is CASSWGGQITGELFF. As DNA, the CDR3 is TGTGCCAGCAGTTGGGGAGGGCAAATCACCGGGGAGCTGTTTTTT. The chain combines TRBV6-2 or TRBV6-3 with TRBJ2-2; 7 nucleotides match TRBD2. The CDR3 is made up of 15 amino acids. With V trimmed by 4 bases and J by 4 bases, 6 bases remained unmatched. CDR1 and CDR2 from the germline V gene are MNHEY and SVGEGT.

This clonotype was seen repeatedly, ten times or more. The library was prepared for alpha chains; this beta chain is a stray read, so its frequency means little. The J gene is TRBJ1-5, the V gene TRBV7-2, with D possibly TRBD1 on 6 matching bases. The germline V gene encodes CDR1 SGHTA and CDR2 FQGNSA. V was clipped by 5 bases and J by 1 base, with 15 bases between them. CDR3 length equals 16 residues. CDR3 region: CASSLNRDLSNQPQHF. The CDR3, as DNA: TGTGCCAGCAGCCTAAACAGGGATCTAAGCAATCAGCCCCAGCATTTT.

There are a few counts of this clonotype. Within a library made for alpha chains, this beta chain is off target, and its count is uninformative. V gene TRBV29-1 combines with J gene TRBJ2-4; the D gene is possibly TRBD1 (6 bases). The CDR3 length is 14 residues. Germline V gene lookup returns CDR1 SQVTM and CDR2 ANQGSEA. V lost 0 bases and J 2 bases, leaving 8 bases between the germline ends. CDR3 residues: CSVEDQGTKNIQYF. The CDR3 nucleotides are TGCAGCGTTGAAGATCAGGGGACCAAAAACATTCAGTACTTC.

Points on this clonotype: The library was prepared for alpha chains; this beta chain is a stray read, so its frequency means little. This sequence joins TRBV7-2 and TRBJ1-4; unclear D gene. CDR3 size: 13 residues. Per germline, CDR1 SGHTA and CDR2 FQGNSA. Trimming pared 5 bases from V and 8 bases from J, leaving 12 bases between. This chain's CDR3 is CASSDGGGEKLFF. DNA for the CDR3: TGTGCCAGCAGCGACGGTGGTGGGGAAAAACTGTTTTTT.

This clonotype was detected many times. This beta chain is an off-target read within a library intended for alpha chains, so its frequency means little. CDR3 sequence reads: CASTKGGALLAEAFF. CDR3 DNA sequence: TGTGCCAGCACCAAGGGGGGGGCCCTTCTCGCTGAAGCTTTCTTT. The chain uses TRBV7-2 and TRBJ1-1, with D possibly matching TRBD1 (6 bases). The CDR3 has 15 residues. V was cut by 7 bases and J by 6 bases, with 21 bases left in between. Germline CDR1 and CDR2: SGHTA and FQGNSA.

As concerns this clonotype: This beta chain turned up in a library designed for alpha chains; as an off-target read, its abundance says little. The rearrangement links TRBV7-8 to TRBJ1-5; 9 bases match TRBD1. V trimming: 0 bases; J trimming: 11 bases; junction bases outside the gene matches: 8. This CDR3 is built from 15 residues. Germline values: CDR1 SGHVS, CDR2 FQNEAQ. CDR3 protein: CASSLARGGQGSQHF. In nucleotides, the CDR3 is TGTGCCAGCAGCTTAGCGCGGGGTGGACAGGGGTCCCAGCATTTT.

This clonotype has a handful of counts. Because the library targeted alpha chains, this beta chain is an off-target read whose size means little. This chain uses TRBV3-1 with TRBJ2-5, with no clear D. The CDR3 is 11 amino acids. Trimming removed 4 bases at V and 3 bases at J, with 3 bases between. Germline V gene data show CDR1 as LGHDT and CDR2 as YNNKEL (reference sequence). CDR3 residues: CASSRKETQYF. The CDR3 coding sequence is TGTGCCAGCAGCCGCAAAGAGACCCAGTACTTC.

As to this clonotype: The library was designed around alpha chains, so this beta chain is a stray read whose abundance carries little weight. The rearrangement links TRBV12-3 or TRBV12-4 to TRBJ1-5; 7 positions match TRBD1. V shed 4 bases, J shed 0 bases, and the junction held 12 bases outside the gene matches. The CDR3 is made up of 18 amino acids. This CDR3 is CASSSLRTGEYSNQPQHF. CDR3 bases: TGTGCCAGCAGTTCACTCCGGACAGGAGAATATAGCAATCAGCCCCAGCATTTT.

This clonotype has a count of ten or more. In a library made to pick up alpha chains, this beta chain is a stray read with a size that means little. The CDR3 spells CSVLGDTNEKLFF. In nucleotides, the CDR3 is TGCAGTGTTTTGGGAGATACTAATGAAAAACTGTTTTTT. The rearrangement joins TRBV20-1 to TRBJ1-4, with no clear D. This CDR3 is built from 13 residues. V was trimmed by 7 bases and J by 2 bases, leaving 11 bases between them. The V gene's germline CDR1 is DFQATT and CDR2 SNEGSKA (reference sequence).

Only a few counts were recorded for this clonotype. As an off-target read in a library built for alpha chains, this beta chain has a frequency of little significance. This chain connects TRBV12-3 or TRBV12-4 to TRBJ2-1; a weak D match, TRBD2 (5 bases). V lost 8 bases and J lost 8, with 13 bases in between. The CDR3 loop spans 12 amino acids. This CDR3 reads CASRAVVHEQFF. The CDR3, as DNA: TGTGCCAGCCGAGCGGTGGTCCATGAGCAGTTCTTC.

Comment on this clonotype: In a library made to pick up alpha chains, this beta chain is a stray read with a size that means little. This chain connects TRBV30 to TRBJ1-5, with D possibly matching TRBD1 (6 bases). V was cut by 6 bases and J by 6 bases, with 15 bases left in between. This CDR3 spans 13 amino acids. From germline, CDR1 is GTSNPN and CDR2 SVGIG (reference sequence). The CDR3 DNA reads TGTGCCTGTCAACAAGGGGGGGCTCAGCCCCAGCATTTT. As protein: CACQQGGAQPQHF.

As to this clonotype: Since the library was made to target alpha chains, this beta chain is a stray read and its abundance is not meaningful. The chain recombines TRBV5-6 with TRBJ1-5; D may be TRBD1 (5 bases). The CDR3 runs 15 residues. With 5 bases removed from V and 3 bases from J, the gap between germline ends came to 15 bases. Germline V gene data show CDR1 as SGHDT and CDR2 as YYEEEE. CDR3 region: CASRPRDSNNQPQHF. CDR3 nucleotide sequence: TGTGCCAGCAGGCCCCGGGACTCAAACAATCAGCCCCAGCATTTT. The whole variable domain, remainder taken from reference TRBV5-6 and TRBJ1-5, is DAGVTQSPTHLIKTRGQQVTLRCSPKSGHDTVSWYQQALGQGPQFIFQYYEEEERQRGNFPDRFSGHQFPNYSSELNVNALLLGDSALYLCASRPRDSNNQPQHFGDGTRLSIL.

In its sample, this clonotype is medium-sized (0.01 to 0.1%). Little can be read into the size of this beta chain, an off-target read in a library designed for alpha chains. The chain carries TRBV12-3 or TRBV12-4 and TRBJ2-1; 7 nucleotides align to TRBD2. CDR3 length: 13 residues. Losses at the gene ends were 6 bases for V and 9 bases for J; bases not matched to a gene: 8. The CDR3 spells CASSSQSGGEQFF. CDR3 in DNA: TGTGCCAGCAGCTCTCAATCGGGGGGTGAGCAGTTCTTC.

This clonotype showed up many times. This beta chain is an unintended read in a library built for alpha chains; its size means little. The rearrangement uses TRBV7-6 and TRBJ2-5; a possible D gene is TRBD1 (6 bases). The ends were cut back, 1 base at V and 5 bases at J, with 14 bases in the middle. Germline V gene data show CDR1 as SGHVS and CDR2 as FNYEAQ. There are 15 residues in the CDR3. The CDR3 DNA is TGTGCCAGCAGCTTAGAGAGGCAGGGGACGGAGACCCAGTACTTC. It yields the protein CASSLERQGTETQYF. The full variable domain, its missing parts supplied by reference TRBV7-6 and TRBJ2-5, is GAGVSQSPRYKVTKRGQDVALRCDPISGHVSLYWYRQALGQGPEFLTYFNYEAQQDKSGLPNDRFSAERPEGSISTLTIQRTEQRDSAMYRCASSLERQGTETQYFGPGTRLLVL.

This clonotype is categorized as medium-sized (0.01 to 0.1%). As an off-target read in a library built for alpha chains, this beta chain has a frequency of little significance. This chain links TRBV19 with TRBJ2-7; D may correspond to TRBD1 or TRBD2 (6 bases each). This CDR3 has 13 amino acids. Trimming took 8 bases from V and 6 from J, leaving 17 bases between them. Germline V gene sequence: CDR1 LNHDA, CDR2 SQIVND (reference sequence). The CDR3 DNA follows: TGTGCCAGTGGGGGGACAAGGGAAGGCGAGCAGTACTTC. As protein: CASGGTREGEQYF.